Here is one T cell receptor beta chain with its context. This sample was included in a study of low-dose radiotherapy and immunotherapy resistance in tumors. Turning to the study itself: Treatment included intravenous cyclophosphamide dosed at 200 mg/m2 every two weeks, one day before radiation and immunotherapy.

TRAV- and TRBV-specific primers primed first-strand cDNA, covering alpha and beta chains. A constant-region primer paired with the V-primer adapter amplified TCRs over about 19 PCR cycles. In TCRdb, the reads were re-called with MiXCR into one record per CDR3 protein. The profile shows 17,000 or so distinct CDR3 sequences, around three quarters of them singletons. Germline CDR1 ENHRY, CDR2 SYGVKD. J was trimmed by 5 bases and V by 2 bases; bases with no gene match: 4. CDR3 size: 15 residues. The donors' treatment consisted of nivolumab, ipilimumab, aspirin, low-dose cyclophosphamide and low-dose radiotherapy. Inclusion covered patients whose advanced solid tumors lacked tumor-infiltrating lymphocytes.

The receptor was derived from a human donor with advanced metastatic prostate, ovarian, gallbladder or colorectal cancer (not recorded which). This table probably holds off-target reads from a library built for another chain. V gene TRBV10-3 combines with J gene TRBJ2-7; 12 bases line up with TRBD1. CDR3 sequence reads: CAISEPGQGAHEQYF. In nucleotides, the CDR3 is TGTGCCATCAGTGAGCCGGGACAGGGGGCGCACGAGCAGTACTTC.